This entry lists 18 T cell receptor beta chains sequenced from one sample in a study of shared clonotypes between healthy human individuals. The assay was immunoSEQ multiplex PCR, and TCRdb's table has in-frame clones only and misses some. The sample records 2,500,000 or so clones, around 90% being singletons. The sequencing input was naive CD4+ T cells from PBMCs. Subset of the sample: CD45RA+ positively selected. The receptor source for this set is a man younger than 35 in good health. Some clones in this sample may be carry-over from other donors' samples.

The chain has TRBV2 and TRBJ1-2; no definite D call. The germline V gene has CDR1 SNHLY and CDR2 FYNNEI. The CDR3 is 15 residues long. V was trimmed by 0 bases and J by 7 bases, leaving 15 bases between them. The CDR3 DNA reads TGTGCCAGCAGTGAAGCTGTGGGCAGGCCGGGTGGCTACACCTTC. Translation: CASSEAVGRPGGYTF.

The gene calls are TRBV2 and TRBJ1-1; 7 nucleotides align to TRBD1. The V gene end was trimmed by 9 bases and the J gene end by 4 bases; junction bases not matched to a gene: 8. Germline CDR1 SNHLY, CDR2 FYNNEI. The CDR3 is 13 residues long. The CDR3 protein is CASSTGWVTEAFF. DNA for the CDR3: TGTGCCAGTTCGACAGGGTGGGTCACTGAAGCTTTCTTT.

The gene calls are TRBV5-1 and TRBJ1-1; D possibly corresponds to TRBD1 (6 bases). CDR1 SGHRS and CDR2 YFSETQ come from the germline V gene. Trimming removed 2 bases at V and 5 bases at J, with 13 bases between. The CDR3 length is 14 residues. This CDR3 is CASSFGGARTEAFF. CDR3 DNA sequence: TGCGCCAGCAGCTTTGGGGGGGCCCGGACTGAAGCTTTCTTT.

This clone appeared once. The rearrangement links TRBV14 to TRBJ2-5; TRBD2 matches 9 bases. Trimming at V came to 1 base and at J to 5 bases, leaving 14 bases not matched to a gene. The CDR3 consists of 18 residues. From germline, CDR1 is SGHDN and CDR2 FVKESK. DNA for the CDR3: TGTGCCAGCAGCCAAGGAATCACGGCGGGAGGGCACGGGGAGACCCAGTACTTC. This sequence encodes CASSQGITAGGHGETQYF.

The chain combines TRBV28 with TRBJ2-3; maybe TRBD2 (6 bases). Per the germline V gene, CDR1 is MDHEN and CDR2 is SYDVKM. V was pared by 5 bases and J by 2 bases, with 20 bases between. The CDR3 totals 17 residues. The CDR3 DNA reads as TGTGCCAGCAGTCCCGTCTGGGGGGTCACCCTCACAGATACGCAGTATTTT. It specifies CASSPVWGVTLTDTQYF.

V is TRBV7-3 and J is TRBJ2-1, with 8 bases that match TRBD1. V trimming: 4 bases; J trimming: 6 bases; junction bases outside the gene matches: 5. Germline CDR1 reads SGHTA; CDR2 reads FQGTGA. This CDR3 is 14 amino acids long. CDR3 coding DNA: TGTGCCAGCAGCTCGACAGGGGCCATCAATGAGCAGTTCTTC. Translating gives CASSSTGAINEQFF.

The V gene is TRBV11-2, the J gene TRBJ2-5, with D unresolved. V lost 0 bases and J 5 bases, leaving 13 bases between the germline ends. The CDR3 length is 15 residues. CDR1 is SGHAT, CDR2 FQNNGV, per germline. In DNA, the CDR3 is TGTGCCAGCAGCTTAGAAGGTCTCCAGTTGGAGACCCAGTACTTC. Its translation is CASSLEGLQLETQYF.

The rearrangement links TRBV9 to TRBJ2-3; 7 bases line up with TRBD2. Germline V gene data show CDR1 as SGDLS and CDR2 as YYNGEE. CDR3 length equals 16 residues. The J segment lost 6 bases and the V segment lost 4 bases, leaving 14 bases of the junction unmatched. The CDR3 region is CASSPSSGILYDTQYF. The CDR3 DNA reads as TGTGCCAGCAGCCCAAGCAGCGGGATCCTATATGATACGCAGTATTTT.

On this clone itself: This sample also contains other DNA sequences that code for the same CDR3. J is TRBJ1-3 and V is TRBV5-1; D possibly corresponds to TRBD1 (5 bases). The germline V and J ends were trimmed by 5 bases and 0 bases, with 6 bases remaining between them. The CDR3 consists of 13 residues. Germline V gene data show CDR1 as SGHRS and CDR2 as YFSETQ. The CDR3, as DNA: TGCGCCAGCAGAGACAGCTCTGGAAACACCATATATTTT. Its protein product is CASRDSSGNTIYF.

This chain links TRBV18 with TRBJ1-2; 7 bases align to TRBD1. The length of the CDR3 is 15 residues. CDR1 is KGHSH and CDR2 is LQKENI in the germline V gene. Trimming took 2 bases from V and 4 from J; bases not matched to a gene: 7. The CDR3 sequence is CASSPRGGVGYGYTF. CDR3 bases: TGTGCCAGCTCACCAAGAGGGGGCGTAGGCTATGGCTACACCTTC.

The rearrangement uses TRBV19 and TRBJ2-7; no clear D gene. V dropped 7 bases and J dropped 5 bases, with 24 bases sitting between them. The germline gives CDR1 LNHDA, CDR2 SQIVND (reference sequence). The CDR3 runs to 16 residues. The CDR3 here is CASKDVGSLKTHEQYF. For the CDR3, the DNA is TGTGCCAGTAAAGACGTTGGGTCTCTAAAAACCCACGAGCAGTACTTC.

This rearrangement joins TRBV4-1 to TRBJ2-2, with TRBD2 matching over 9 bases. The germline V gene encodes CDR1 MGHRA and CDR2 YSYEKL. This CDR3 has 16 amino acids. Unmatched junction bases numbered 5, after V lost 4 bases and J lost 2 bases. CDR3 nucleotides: TGCGCCAGCAGCCGGGGCGGGAGGGCAAACACCGGGGAGCTGTTTTTT. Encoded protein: CASSRGGRANTGELFF.

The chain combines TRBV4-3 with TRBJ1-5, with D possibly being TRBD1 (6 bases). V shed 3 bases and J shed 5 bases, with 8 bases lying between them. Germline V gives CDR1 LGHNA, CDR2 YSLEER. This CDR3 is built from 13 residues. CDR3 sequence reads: CASSQNRDQPQHF. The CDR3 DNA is TGCGCCAGCAGCCAGAACAGGGATCAGCCCCAGCATTTT.

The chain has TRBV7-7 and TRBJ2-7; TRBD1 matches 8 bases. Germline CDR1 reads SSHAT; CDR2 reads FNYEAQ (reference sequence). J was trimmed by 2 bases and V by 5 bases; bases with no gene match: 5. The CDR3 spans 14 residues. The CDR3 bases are TGTGCCAGCAGCAGCGGACAGGGTCCCTACGAGCAGTACTTC. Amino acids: CASSSGQGPYEQYF.

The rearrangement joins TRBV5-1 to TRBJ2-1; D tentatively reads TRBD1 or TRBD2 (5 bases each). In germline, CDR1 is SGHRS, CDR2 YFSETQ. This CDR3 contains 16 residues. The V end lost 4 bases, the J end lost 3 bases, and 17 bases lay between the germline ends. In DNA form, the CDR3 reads TGCGCCAGCAGCCCCCGCAAGGGACCGAACTACAATGAGCAGTTCTTC. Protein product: CASSPRKGPNYNEQFF.

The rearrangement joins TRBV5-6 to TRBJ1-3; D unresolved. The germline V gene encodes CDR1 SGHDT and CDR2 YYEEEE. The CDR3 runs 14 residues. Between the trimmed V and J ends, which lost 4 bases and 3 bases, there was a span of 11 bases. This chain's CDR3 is CASSGLDLGNTIYF. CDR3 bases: TGTGCCAGCAGCGGGTTGGACCTTGGAAACACCATATATTTT.

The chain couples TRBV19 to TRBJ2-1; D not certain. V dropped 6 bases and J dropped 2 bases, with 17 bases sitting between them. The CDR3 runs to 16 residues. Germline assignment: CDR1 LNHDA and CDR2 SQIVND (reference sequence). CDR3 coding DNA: TGTGCCAGTAGCAGGACGTCCGACCCAACCTACAATGAGCAGTTCTTC. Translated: CASSRTSDPTYNEQFF.

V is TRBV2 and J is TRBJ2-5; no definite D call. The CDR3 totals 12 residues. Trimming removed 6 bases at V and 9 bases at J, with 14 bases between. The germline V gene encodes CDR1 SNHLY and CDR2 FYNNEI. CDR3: CASRAELGSQYF. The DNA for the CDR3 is TGTGCCAGCAGAGCTGAATTAGGGTCCCAGTACTTC.